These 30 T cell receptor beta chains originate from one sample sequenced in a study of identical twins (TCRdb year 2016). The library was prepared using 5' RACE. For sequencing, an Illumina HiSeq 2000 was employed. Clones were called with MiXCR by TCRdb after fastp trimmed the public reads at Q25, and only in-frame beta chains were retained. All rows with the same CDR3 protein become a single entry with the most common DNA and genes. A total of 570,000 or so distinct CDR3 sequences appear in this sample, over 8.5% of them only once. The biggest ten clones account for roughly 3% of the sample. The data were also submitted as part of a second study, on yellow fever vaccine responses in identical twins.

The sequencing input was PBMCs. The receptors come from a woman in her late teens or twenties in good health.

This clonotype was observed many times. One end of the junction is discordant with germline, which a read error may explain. The CDR3 loop is CASSLALNTEAFF. Written as DNA, the CDR3 is TGTGCCAGCAGTTTAGCCCTGAACACTGAAGCTTTCTTT. This sequence joins TRBV7-9 and TRBJ1-1; D gene ambiguous. CDR1 SEHNR and CDR2 FQNEAQ come from the germline V gene (reference sequence). The CDR3 totals 13 residues. The full variable domain, completed using reference TRBV7-9 and TRBJ1-1, is DTGVSQNPRHKITKRGQNVTFRCDPISEHNRLYWYRQTLGQGPEFLTYFQNEAQLEKSRLLSDRFSAERPKGSFSTLEIQRTEQGDSAMYLCASSLALNTEAFFGQGTRLTVV.

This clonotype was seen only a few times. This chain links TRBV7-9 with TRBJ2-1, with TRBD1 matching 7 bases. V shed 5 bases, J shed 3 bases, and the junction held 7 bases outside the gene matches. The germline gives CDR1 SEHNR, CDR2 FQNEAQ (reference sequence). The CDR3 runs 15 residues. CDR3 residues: CASSPQGDVYNEQFF. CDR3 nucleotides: TGTGCCAGCAGCCCCCAGGGGGATGTCTACAATGAGCAGTTCTTC.

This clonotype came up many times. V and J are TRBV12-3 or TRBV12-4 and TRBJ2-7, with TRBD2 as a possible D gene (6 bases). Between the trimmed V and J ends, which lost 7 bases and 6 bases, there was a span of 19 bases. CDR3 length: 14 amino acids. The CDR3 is CASTPHGGSVEQYF. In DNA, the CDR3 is TGTGCCAGCACCCCACACGGGGGATCAGTCGAGCAGTACTTC.

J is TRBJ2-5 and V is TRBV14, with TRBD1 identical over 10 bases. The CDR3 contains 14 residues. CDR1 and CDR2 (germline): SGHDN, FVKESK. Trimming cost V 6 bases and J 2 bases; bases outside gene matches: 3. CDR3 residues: CASRRTGGQETQYF. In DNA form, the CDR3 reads TGTGCCAGCAGGAGGACAGGGGGGCAAGAGACCCAGTACTTC.

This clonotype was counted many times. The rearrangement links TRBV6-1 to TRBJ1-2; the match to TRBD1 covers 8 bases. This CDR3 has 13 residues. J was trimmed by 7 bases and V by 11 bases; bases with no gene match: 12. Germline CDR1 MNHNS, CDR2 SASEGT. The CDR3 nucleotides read TGTGCCGGATTGGACAGGGCGGCTGTTGGCTACACCTTC. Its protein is CAGLDRAAVGYTF.

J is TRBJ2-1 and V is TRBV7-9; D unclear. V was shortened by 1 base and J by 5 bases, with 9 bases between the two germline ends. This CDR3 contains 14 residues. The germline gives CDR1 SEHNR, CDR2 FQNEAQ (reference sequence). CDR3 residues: CASSLELVNNEQFF. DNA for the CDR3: TGTGCCAGCAGCTTAGAGCTTGTCAACAATGAGCAGTTCTTC.

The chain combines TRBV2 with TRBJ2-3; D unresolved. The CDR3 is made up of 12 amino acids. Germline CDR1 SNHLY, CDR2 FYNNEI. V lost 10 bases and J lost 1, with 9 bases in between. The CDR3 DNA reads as TGTGCCACCGCCGACGGCACAGATACGCAGTATTTT. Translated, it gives CATADGTDTQYF.

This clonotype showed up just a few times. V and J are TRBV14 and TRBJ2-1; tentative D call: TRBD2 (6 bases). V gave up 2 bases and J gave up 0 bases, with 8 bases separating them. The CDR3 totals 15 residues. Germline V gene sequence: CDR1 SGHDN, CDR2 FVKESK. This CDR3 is CASSQYGSSYNEQFF. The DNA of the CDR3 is TGTGCCAGCAGCCAATACGGGAGCTCCTACAATGAGCAGTTCTTC.

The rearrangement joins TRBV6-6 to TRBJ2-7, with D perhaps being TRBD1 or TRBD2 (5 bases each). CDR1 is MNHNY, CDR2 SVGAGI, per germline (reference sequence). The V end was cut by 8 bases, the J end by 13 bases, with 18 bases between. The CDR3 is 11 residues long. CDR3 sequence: CASWGKESPYF. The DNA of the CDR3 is TGTGCCAGCTGGGGGAAGGAGTCCCCCTACTTC.

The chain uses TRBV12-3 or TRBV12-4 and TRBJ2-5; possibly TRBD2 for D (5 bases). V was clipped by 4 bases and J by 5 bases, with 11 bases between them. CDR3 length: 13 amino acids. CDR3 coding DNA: TGTGCCAGCAGTTCTCGACTAACGGAGACCCAGTACTTC. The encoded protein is CASSSRLTETQYF.

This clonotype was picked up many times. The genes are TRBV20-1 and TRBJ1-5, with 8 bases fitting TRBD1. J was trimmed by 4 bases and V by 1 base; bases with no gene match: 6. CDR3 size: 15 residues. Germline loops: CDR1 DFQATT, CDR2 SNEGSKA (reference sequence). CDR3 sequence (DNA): TGCAGTGCTAGAGCTACGGGACAGGATAATCAGCCCCAGCATTTT. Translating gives CSARATGQDNQPQHF.

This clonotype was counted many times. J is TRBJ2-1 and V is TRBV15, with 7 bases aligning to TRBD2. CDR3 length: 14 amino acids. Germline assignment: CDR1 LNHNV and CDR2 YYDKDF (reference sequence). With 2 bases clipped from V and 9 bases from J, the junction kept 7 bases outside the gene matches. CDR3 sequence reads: CATSRTGGNGEQFF. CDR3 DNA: TGTGCCACCAGCAGAACCGGGGGGAATGGTGAGCAGTTCTTC.

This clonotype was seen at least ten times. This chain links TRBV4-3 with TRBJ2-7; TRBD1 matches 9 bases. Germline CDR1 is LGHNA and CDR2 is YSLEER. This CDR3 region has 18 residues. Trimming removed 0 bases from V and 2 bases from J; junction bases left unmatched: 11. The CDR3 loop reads CASSQDRESGTGTYEQYF. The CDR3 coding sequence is TGCGCCAGCAGCCAAGATCGTGAATCTGGGACAGGGACCTACGAGCAGTACTTC.

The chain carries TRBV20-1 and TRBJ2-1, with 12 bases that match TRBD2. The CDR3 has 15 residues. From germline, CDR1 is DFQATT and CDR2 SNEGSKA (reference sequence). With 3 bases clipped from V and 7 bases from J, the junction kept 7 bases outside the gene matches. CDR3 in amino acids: CSARASGGAINEQFF. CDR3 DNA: TGCAGTGCTAGGGCTAGCGGGGGGGCGATAAATGAGCAGTTCTTC.

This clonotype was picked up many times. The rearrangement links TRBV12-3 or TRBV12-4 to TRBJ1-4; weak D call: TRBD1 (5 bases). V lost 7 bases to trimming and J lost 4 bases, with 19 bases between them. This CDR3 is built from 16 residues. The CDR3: CASTTTGGTGNEKLFF. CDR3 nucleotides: TGTGCCAGCACCACGACCGGGGGAACGGGTAATGAAAAACTGTTTTTT.

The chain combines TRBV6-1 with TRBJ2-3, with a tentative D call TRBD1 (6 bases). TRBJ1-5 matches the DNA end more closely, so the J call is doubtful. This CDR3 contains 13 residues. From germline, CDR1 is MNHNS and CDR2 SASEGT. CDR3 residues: CATGRGGGDTQHF. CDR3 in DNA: TGTGCCACTGGGCGGGGGGGCGGTGATACGCAGCATTTT.

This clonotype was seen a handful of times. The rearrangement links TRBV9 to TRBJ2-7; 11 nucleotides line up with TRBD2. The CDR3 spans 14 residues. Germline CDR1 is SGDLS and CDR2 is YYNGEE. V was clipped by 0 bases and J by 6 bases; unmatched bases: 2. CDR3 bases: TGTGCCAGCAGCGTAGAGGGGACTAGCGGCGAGCAGTACTTC. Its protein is CASSVEGTSGEQYF.

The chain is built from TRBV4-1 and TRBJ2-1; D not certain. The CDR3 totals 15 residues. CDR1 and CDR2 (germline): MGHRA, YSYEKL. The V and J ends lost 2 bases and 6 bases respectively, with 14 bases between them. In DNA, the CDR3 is TGCGCCAGCAGCCAACGTCTCGTGGTCGTCAATGAGCAGTTCTTC. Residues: CASSQRLVVVNEQFF.

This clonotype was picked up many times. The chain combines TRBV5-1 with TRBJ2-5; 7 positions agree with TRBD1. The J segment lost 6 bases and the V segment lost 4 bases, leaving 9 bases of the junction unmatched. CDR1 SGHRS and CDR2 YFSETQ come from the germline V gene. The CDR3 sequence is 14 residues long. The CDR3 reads CASSVGQAIQTQYF. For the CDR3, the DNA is TGCGCCAGCAGCGTCGGACAGGCAATCCAGACCCAGTACTTC.

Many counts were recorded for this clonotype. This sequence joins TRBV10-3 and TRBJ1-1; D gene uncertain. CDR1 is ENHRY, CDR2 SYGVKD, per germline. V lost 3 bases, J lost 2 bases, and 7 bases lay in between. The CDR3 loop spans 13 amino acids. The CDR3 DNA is TGTGCCATCAGTGATGAGGGCAACACTGAAGCTTTCTTT. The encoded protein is CAISDEGNTEAFF.

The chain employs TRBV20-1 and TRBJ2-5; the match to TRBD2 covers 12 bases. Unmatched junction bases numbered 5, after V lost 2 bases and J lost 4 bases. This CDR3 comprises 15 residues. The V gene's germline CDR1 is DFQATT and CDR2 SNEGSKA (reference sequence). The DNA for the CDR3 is TGCAGTGCTAGAAACCCTAGCGGGGGGGCAGAGACCCAGTACTTC. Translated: CSARNPSGGAETQYF.

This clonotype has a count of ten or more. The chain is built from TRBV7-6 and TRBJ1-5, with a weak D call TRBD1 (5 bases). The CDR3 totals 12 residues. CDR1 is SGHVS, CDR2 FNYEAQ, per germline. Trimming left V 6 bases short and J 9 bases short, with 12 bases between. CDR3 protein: CASSQPGGPQHF. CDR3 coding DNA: TGTGCCAGCAGTCAACCTGGGGGGCCCCAGCATTTT.

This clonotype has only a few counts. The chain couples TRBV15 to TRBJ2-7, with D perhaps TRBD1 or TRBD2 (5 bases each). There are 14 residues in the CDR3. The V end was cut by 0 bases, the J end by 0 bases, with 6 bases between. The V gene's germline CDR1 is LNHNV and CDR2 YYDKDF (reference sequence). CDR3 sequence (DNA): TGTGCCACCAGCAGAGAAGGGACCTCCTACGAGCAGTACTTC. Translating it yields CATSREGTSYEQYF.

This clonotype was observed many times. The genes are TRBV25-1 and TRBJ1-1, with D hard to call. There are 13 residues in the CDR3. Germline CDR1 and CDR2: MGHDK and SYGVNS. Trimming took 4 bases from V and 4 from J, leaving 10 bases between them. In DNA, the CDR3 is TGTGCCAGCAGTGTAGGCAGCCGCACTGAAGCTTTCTTT. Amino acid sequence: CASSVGSRTEAFF. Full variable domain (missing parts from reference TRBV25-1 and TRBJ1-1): EADIYQTPRYLVIGTGKKITLECSQTMGHDKMYWYQQDPGMELHLIHYSYGVNSTEKGDLSSESTVSRIRTEHFPLTLESARPSHTSQYLCASSVGSRTEAFFGQGTRLTVV.

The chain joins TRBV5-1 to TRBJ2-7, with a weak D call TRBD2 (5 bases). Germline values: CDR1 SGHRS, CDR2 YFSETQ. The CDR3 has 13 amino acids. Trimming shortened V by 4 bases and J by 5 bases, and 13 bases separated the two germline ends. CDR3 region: CASSQRTRDEQYF. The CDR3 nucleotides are TGCGCCAGCAGCCAGAGAACTAGAGACGAGCAGTACTTC.

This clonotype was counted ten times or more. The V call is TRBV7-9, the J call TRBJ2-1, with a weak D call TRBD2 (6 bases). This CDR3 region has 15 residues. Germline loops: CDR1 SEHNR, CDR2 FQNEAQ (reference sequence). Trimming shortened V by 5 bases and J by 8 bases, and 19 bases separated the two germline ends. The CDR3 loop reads CASSPPPLAVDEQFF. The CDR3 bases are TGTGCCAGCAGCCCCCCCCCACTAGCTGTGGATGAGCAGTTCTTC. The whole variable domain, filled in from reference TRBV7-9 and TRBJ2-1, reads DTGVSQNPRHKITKRGQNVTFRCDPISEHNRLYWYRQTLGQGPEFLTYFQNEAQLEKSRLLSDRFSAERPKGSFSTLEIQRTEQGDSAMYLCASSPPPLAVDEQFFGPGTRLTVL.

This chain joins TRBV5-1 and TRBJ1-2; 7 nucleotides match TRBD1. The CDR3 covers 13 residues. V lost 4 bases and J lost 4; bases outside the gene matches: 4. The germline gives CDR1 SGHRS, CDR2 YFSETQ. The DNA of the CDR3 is TGCGCCAGCAGCGATACAGGGGCCTATGGCTACACCTTC. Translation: CASSDTGAYGYTF.

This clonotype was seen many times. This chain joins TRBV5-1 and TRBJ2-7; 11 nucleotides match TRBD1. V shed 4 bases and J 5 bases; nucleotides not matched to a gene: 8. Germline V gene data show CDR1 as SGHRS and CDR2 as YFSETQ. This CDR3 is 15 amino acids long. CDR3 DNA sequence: TGCGCCAGCAGCCGGTACCCGGGACAGGGGGACGAGCAGTACTTC. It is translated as CASSRYPGQGDEQYF.

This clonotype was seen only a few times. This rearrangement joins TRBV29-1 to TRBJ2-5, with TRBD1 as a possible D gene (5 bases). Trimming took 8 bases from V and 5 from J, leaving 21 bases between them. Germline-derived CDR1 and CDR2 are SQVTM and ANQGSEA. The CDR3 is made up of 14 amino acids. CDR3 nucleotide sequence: TGCAGCACTCCCTGGGGCAGTTCGTGGGAGACCCAGTACTTC. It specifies CSTPWGSSWETQYF. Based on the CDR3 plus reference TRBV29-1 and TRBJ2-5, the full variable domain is SAVISQKPSRDICQRGTSLTIQCQVDSQVTMMFWYRQQPGQSLTLIATANQGSEATYESGFVIDKFPISRPNLTFSTLTVSNMSPEDSSIYLCSTPWGSSWETQYFGPGTRLLVL.

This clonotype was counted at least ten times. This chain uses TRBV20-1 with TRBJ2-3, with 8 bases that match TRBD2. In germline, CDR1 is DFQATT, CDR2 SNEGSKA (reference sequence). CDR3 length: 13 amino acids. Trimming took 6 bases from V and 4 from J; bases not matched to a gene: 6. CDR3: CSAFSGISDTQYF. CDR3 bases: TGCAGTGCCTTTAGCGGGATCTCAGATACGCAGTATTTT.